Presented here are 26 T cell receptor beta chains from one specimen sequenced in a study of blood T cell repertoires in COVID-19. Data came from immunoSEQ multiplex PCR; TCRdb stores just in-frame clones and leaves some out. Here the sample spans tens of thousands of clones, approximately 90% being singletons. The sequencing sample was made of peripheral blood. The receptors originated from a man between 65 and 85 years old with active or convalescent COVID-19.

V gene TRBV11-2 combines with J gene TRBJ2-3, with a tentative D call TRBD2 (6 bases). CDR3 size: 17 residues. In germline, CDR1 is SGHAT, CDR2 FQNNGV. Trimming stripped 5 bases from V and 0 bases from J, with 18 bases between. The CDR3 loop reads CASSPFSGTLSTDTQYF. CDR3 nucleotide sequence: TGTGCCAGCAGCCCCTTTTCTGGGACTCTGAGCACAGATACGCAGTATTTT.

The chain links TRBV2 to TRBJ1-2, with a tentative D call TRBD1 (5 bases). V lost 6 bases and J lost 1, with 15 bases in between. This CDR3 is built from 15 residues. CDR1 and CDR2 from the germline V gene are SNHLY and FYNNEI. The CDR3 here is CASRPQGGFNYGYTF. The CDR3 region has the DNA TGTGCCAGCAGACCTCAGGGAGGGTTTAACTATGGCTACACCTTC.

This sequence joins TRBV12-3 or TRBV12-4 and TRBJ1-4, with D hard to call. The CDR3 length is 13 residues. V lost 3 bases to trimming and J lost 5 bases, with 7 bases between them. CDR3 DNA sequence: TGTGCCAGCAGTTTCCTACAGAATGAAAAACTGTTTTTT. The encoded protein is CASSFLQNEKLFF.

The chain has TRBV5-4 and TRBJ2-4; no firm D call. The CDR3 has 15 amino acids. Germline assignment: CDR1 SGHNT and CDR2 YYREEE (reference sequence). Trimming cost V 0 bases and J 1 base, with 8 bases left between them. For the CDR3, the DNA is TGTGCCAGCAGCTTGGACCAAGCGGCCAAAAACATTCAGTACTTC. Its protein product is CASSLDQAAKNIQYF.

The rearrangement joins TRBV11-2 to TRBJ2-7; a weak D match, TRBD1 (5 bases). Germline CDR1 and CDR2: SGHAT and FQNNGV. The CDR3 totals 11 residues. V lost 3 bases and J 6 bases, leaving 6 bases between the germline ends. CDR3 region: CASSFRGEQYF. CDR3 coding DNA: TGTGCCAGCAGCTTTAGGGGCGAGCAGTACTTC.

The chain employs TRBV9 and TRBJ2-3; 7 bases are shared with TRBD1. The germline V gene has CDR1 SGDLS and CDR2 YYNGEE. V was pared by 4 bases and J by 0 bases, with 5 bases of the junction left unmatched. This CDR3 comprises 15 residues. The CDR3 DNA sequence: TGTGCCAGCAGCACCGACAGGGTTAGCACAGATACGCAGTATTTT. Translation: CASSTDRVSTDTQYF.

The rearrangement joins TRBV2 to TRBJ1-2, with D possibly being TRBD1 (5 bases). The germline V and J ends were trimmed by 0 bases and 6 bases, with 17 bases remaining between them. CDR3 length: 16 amino acids. The germline V gene has CDR1 SNHLY and CDR2 FYNNEI. DNA of the CDR3: TGTGCCAGCAGTGAAGCGCGGGGCAGACTGGGGAATGGCTACACCTTC. This gives the protein CASSEARGRLGNGYTF.

The rearrangement uses TRBV28 and TRBJ1-5; D possibly corresponds to TRBD1 (6 bases). The CDR3 loop spans 19 amino acids. CDR1 and CDR2 (germline): MDHEN, SYDVKM. The V end lost 5 bases, the J end lost 0 bases, and 23 bases lay between the germline ends. DNA of the CDR3: TGTGCCAGCAGTCCGGGGGGGCTACGGGCGTTATATAGCAATCAGCCCCAGCATTTT. Translation: CASSPGGLRALYSNQPQHF. The full variable domain, in which reference TRBV28 and TRBJ1-5 provide the parts outside the CDR3, is DVKVTQSSRYLVKRTGEKVFLECVQDMDHENMFWYRQDPGLGLRLIYFSYDVKMKEKGDIPEGYSVSREKKERFSLILESASTNQTSMYLCASSPGGLRALYSNQPQHFGDGTRLSIL.

The genes are TRBV7-6 and TRBJ2-1; TRBD2 matches 10 bases. V shed 5 bases and J 4 bases; nucleotides not matched to a gene: 8. The CDR3 sequence is 16 residues long. The germline gives CDR1 SGHVS, CDR2 FNYEAQ. The CDR3 here is CASSPTAAGGYNEQFF. CDR3 in DNA: TGTGCCAGCAGCCCCACGGCAGCGGGAGGGTACAATGAGCAGTTCTTC. Variable domain in full (rest from reference TRBV7-6 and TRBJ2-1): GAGVSQSPRYKVTKRGQDVALRCDPISGHVSLYWYRQALGQGPEFLTYFNYEAQQDKSGLPNDRFSAERPEGSISTLTIQRTEQRDSAMYRCASSPTAAGGYNEQFFGPGTRLTVL.

The chain carries TRBV12-3 or TRBV12-4 and TRBJ1-6; D unresolved. The length of the CDR3 is 12 residues. The germline V and J ends were trimmed by 6 bases and 9 bases, with 9 bases remaining between them. The CDR3, as DNA: TGTGCCAGCAGAATTCCGTCTTCACCCCTCCACTTT. It specifies CASRIPSSPLHF.

The chain links TRBV5-1 to TRBJ2-5, with 8 nucleotides matching TRBD1. Germline CDR1 and CDR2: SGHRS and YFSETQ. This CDR3 is 14 amino acids long. The V segment lost 3 bases and the J segment 5 bases; nucleotides outside the gene matches: 6. CDR3 DNA sequence: TGCGCCAGCAGCTCGGGACAGGTGGGGGAGACCCAGTACTTC. Amino acids: CASSSGQVGETQYF.

The chain uses TRBV7-2 and TRBJ2-5; 15 bases map to TRBD2. CDR1 is SGHTA, CDR2 FQGNSA, per germline. V shed 4 bases, J shed 6 bases, and the junction held 12 bases outside the gene matches. The CDR3 is made up of 18 amino acids. The CDR3 reads CASSSVTGLAGGWKTQYF. Here the CDR3 DNA reads TGTGCCAGCAGCTCCGTGACGGGACTAGCGGGAGGTTGGAAGACCCAGTACTTC.

The V call is TRBV28, the J call TRBJ2-3; D may be TRBD1 (6 bases). The V end was cut by 5 bases, the J end by 3 bases, with 9 bases between. The CDR3 is 13 residues long. Germline values: CDR1 MDHEN, CDR2 SYDVKM. The CDR3, as DNA: TGTGCCAGCAGTCCCCAGGGGACAGATACGCAGTATTTT. The encoded protein is CASSPQGTDTQYF.

The chain links TRBV28 to TRBJ2-7, with 10 bases identical to TRBD2. The CDR3 runs 17 residues. Germline V gene sequence: CDR1 MDHEN, CDR2 SYDVKM. With V trimmed by 5 bases and J by 2 bases, 12 bases remained unmatched. The chain's CDR3 is CASSLEPGLAFPYEQYF. CDR3 DNA sequence: TGTGCCAGCAGTCTAGAACCGGGACTAGCGTTTCCCTACGAGCAGTACTTC.

V gene TRBV24-1 combines with J gene TRBJ1-5; D remains ambiguous. V lost 9 bases and J lost 5, with 10 bases in between. Germline CDR1 is KGHDR and CDR2 is SFDVKD. This CDR3 is 12 amino acids long. CDR3 residues: CATATGDQPQHF. The CDR3 DNA follows: TGTGCCACCGCGACGGGAGATCAGCCCCAGCATTTT.

The rearrangement joins TRBV13 to TRBJ1-5, with TRBD1 matching over 7 bases. Unmatched junction bases numbered 11, after V lost 5 bases and J lost 4 bases. The CDR3 has 16 amino acids. Germline V gene lookup returns CDR1 PRHDT and CDR2 FYEKMQ (reference sequence). Written as DNA, the CDR3 is TGTGCCAGCAGCCAAAACGGGGACAGACCTAATCAGCCCCAGCATTTT. It yields the protein CASSQNGDRPNQPQHF. Full variable domain (missing parts from reference TRBV13 and TRBJ1-5): AAGVIQSPRHLIKEKRETATLKCYPIPRHDTVYWYQQGPGQDPQFLISFYEKMQSDKGSIPDRFSAQQFSDYHSELNMSSLELGDSALYFCASSQNGDRPNQPQHFGDGTRLSIL.

This sequence joins TRBV9 and TRBJ1-1, with unresolved D. The germline gives CDR1 SGDLS, CDR2 YYNGEE. Trimming cost V 4 bases and J 6 bases, with 13 bases left between them. This CDR3 contains 13 residues. The CDR3 loop is CASSPRPSAEAFF. The CDR3 bases are TGTGCCAGCAGCCCGAGACCGAGCGCTGAAGCTTTCTTT.

The genes are TRBV29-1 and TRBJ1-2; D is perhaps TRBD1 (5 bases). V lost 0 bases and J 4 bases, leaving 9 bases between the germline ends. The CDR3 is 13 amino acids. The germline V gene encodes CDR1 SQVTM and CDR2 ANQGSEA. In nucleotides, the CDR3 is TGCAGCGTTGAAGACAGGGCTGGCTATGGCTACACCTTC. This translates into CSVEDRAGYGYTF.

The genes are TRBV4-1 and TRBJ2-1; possible D gene TRBD1, 5 bases. With 0 bases removed from V and 2 bases from J, the gap between germline ends came to 14 bases. Germline assignment: CDR1 MGHRA and CDR2 YSYEKL. This CDR3 is 17 amino acids long. The CDR3 bases are TGCGCCAGCAGCCAAGATTTACAGGCGACAGCCTACAATGAGCAGTTCTTC. Translated: CASSQDLQATAYNEQFF.

The chain is built from TRBV6-8 and TRBJ2-3, with TRBD2 matching over 8 bases. The J segment lost 6 bases and the V segment lost 0 bases, leaving 17 bases of the junction unmatched. The CDR3 runs 19 residues. Germline CDR1 is MNHGY and CDR2 is SAAAGT. The CDR3 DNA is TGTGCCAGCAGTTACTCGACCCCTCCGGATCAGCGGGAGAGGGATACGCAGTATTTT. Protein sequence: CASSYSTPPDQRERDTQYF.

In this sample, this clone turned up once. As DNA, the CDR3 is TGCGCCAGCAGCTTGGTTGGGACAGGGAGTTCTGAAGCTTTCTTT. Its translation: CASSLVGTGSSEAFF. The chain employs TRBV5-1 and TRBJ1-1, with 9 nucleotides matching TRBD1. The CDR3 totals 15 residues. V lost 0 bases and J lost 6; bases outside the gene matches: 6. Germline V CDR1 and CDR2: SGHRS, YFSETQ.

Turning to this clone: The sample carries other DNA sequences with the same CDR3. The chain combines TRBV28 with TRBJ1-2, with TRBD1 as a possible D gene (5 bases). The CDR3 sequence is 13 residues long. The germline V gene has CDR1 MDHEN and CDR2 SYDVKM. V lost 3 bases, J lost 5 bases, and 10 bases lay in between. CDR3 DNA: TGTGCCAGCAGTTTCGGGCAGGGTTATGGCTACACCTTC. Encoded protein: CASSFGQGYGYTF.

This clone was seen a single time. The chain employs TRBV11-2 and TRBJ2-1, with D hard to call. V lost 2 bases, J lost 6 bases, and 11 bases lay in between. The CDR3 covers 14 residues. The germline CDR1 and CDR2 sequences are SGHAT and FQNNGV. DNA of the CDR3: TGTGCCAGCAGCTTACGTGTCTCGGGCAATGAGCAGTTCTTC. Translating gives CASSLRVSGNEQFF.

The chain recombines TRBV5-4 with TRBJ2-5; 11 bases align to TRBD1. V gave up 3 bases and J gave up 5 bases; unmatched junction bases: 9. CDR1 and CDR2 (germline): SGHNT, YYREEE (reference sequence). This CDR3 spans 16 amino acids. CDR3 nucleotides: TGTGCCAGCAGCTCAGGGGGGACAGGGGGACGTGAGACCCAGTACTTC. It is translated as CASSSGGTGGRETQYF. Variable domain in full (rest from reference TRBV5-4 and TRBJ2-5): ETGVTQSPTHLIKTRGQQVTLRCSSQSGHNTVSWYQQALGQGPQFIFQYYREEENGRGNFPPRFSGLQFPNYSSELNVNALELDDSALYLCASSSGGTGGRETQYFGPGTRLLVL.

The gene calls are TRBV14 and TRBJ1-6; D unclear. Germline CDR1 SGHDN, CDR2 FVKESK. Trimming removed 1 base from V and 10 bases from J, with 5 bases in between. The CDR3 is 12 amino acids. CDR3 protein: CASSQAVSPLHF. The CDR3 nucleotides read TGTGCCAGCAGCCAAGCGGTCTCACCCCTCCACTTT.

The rearrangement uses TRBV18 and TRBJ2-1, with TRBD1 matching 8 bases. The CDR3 is made up of 17 amino acids. Per the germline V gene, CDR1 is KGHSH and CDR2 is LQKENI. With V trimmed by 1 base and J by 3 bases, 8 bases remained unmatched. CDR3 sequence: CASSPLAGGNIYNEQFF. The CDR3 coding sequence is TGTGCCAGCTCACCACTCGCAGGGGGCAATATCTACAATGAGCAGTTCTTC.